This is a list of T cell receptor beta chains from one sample in a study of cytomegalovirus exposure and HLA in healthy donors. Clones were read by immunoSEQ multiplex PCR, and TCRdb kept only the in-frame ones, dropping some. The sample consists of 200,000 or so clones, 70% to 90% of them appearing once. Sequences were obtained from PBMCs. All receptors derive from a woman in her late teens or twenties in good health and CMV-seropositive. CDR3s include the opening cysteine and the closing phenylalanine or tryptophan. A D gene is named only where the DNA matches it firmly. A clone size is listed for some rows: how often the clone was seen (once, few, many), or a class if it is expanded.

V gene,clone size,D gene,J gene,CDR3 DNA,CDR3 protein
TRBV7-9,NA,TRBD2,TRBJ2-3,TGTGCCAGCAAGACTAGCGGGGGGCCAGATACGCAGTATTTT,CASKTSGGPDTQYF
TRBV6-5,NA,TRBD1,TRBJ2-1,TGTGCCAGCAGCTCCGGGACAGGAGGCAATGAGCAGTTCTTC,CASSSGTGGNEQFF
TRBV10-3,NA,TRBD1,TRBJ1-1,TGTGCCATCAGTGAGGGATTGACAGGGATAGACACTGAAGCTTTCTTT,CAISEGLTGIDTEAFF
TRBV29-1,once,NA,TRBJ1-3,TGCAGCGTTGGTGGAGGGCCTGGAAACACCATATATTTT,CSVGGGPGNTIYF
TRBV25-1,NA,TRBD1,TRBJ2-7,TGTGCCAGCAGTGAAGGGACAGGGGCGTTCGAGCAGTACTTC,CASSEGTGAFEQYF
TRBV7-9,NA,NA,TRBJ2-7,TGTGCCAGCAGCTTAGCGCGGCAGGGGCCTGCCGAGCAGTACTTC,CASSLARQGPAEQYF
TRBV27,NA,TRBD1,TRBJ2-2,TGTGCCAGCAGGGACTGGGACAGGGACCCGAACACCGGGGAGCTGTTTTTT,CASRDWDRDPNTGELFF
TRBV6-1,once,NA,TRBJ2-7,TGTGCCAGCAGTGAACTCAGGGACTCCTACGAGCAGTACTTC,CASSELRDSYEQYF
TRBV9,NA,NA,TRBJ2-5,TGTGCCAGCAGCGCCCTCCAAGAGACCCAGTACTTC,CASSALQETQYF
TRBV7-3,few,TRBD1,TRBJ2-1,TGTGCCAGCAGCTCCCCGCAGGGGGAAACCTACAATGAGCAGTTCTTC,CASSSPQGETYNEQFF
TRBV4-1,NA,NA,TRBJ1-1,TGCGCCAGCAGCCAAATATTAGATATAGAAGCTTTCTTT,CASSQILDIEAFF
TRBV7-2,NA,TRBD1,TRBJ1-1,TGTGCCAGCAGCTTAGGCCGGACAGGGAGCACTGAAGCTTTCTTT,CASSLGRTGSTEAFF
TRBV5-1,NA,NA,TRBJ2-2,TGCGCCAGCAGCTTGTCACAGGGAAGAGTAGCCGGGGAGCTGTTTTTT,CASSLSQGRVAGELFF
TRBV7-9,once,NA,TRBJ2-3,TGTGCCAGCAGCGAGTCAGATACGCAGTATTTT,CASSESDTQYF
TRBV4-3,NA,NA,TRBJ1-3,TGCGCCAGCAGCCAAGGGTCGGACAGAAACACCATATATTTT,CASSQGSDRNTIYF
TRBV7-3,few,NA,TRBJ2-3,TGTGCCAGCACCCTTACCGGAGACGCAGATACGCAGTATTTT,CASTLTGDADTQYF
TRBV6-5,NA,NA,TRBJ2-3,TGTGCCAGCAGTTACCCAGGGGCTGGGGCAGATACGCAGTATTTT,CASSYPGAGADTQYF
TRBV7-3,few,TRBD2,TRBJ2-1,TGTGCCAGCAGCTTGGGACTAGCGGGGGATAACAATGAGCAGTTCTTC,CASSLGLAGDNNEQFF
TRBV7-7,NA,TRBD2,TRBJ2-2,TGTGCTAGCAGTTGGGGAGGGGCGAACACCGGGGAGCTGTTTTTT,CASSWGGANTGELFF
TRBV6-1,once,TRBD2,TRBJ2-2,TGTGCCAGCAGTGAACGCGCGGGGGGGAACACCGGGGAGCTGTTTTTT,CASSERAGGNTGELFF
TRBV7-3,NA,TRBD1,TRBJ2-1,TGTGCCAGCAGCTTACACCGGGACAGTCGTGAGCAGTTCTTC,CASSLHRDSREQFF
TRBV2,NA,NA,TRBJ2-1,TGTGCCAGCAGTGAATACCCGGAGACTGAGCAGTTCTTC,CASSEYPETEQFF
TRBV4-2,NA,NA,TRBJ1-2,TGTGCCAGCAGCCAAGATCTGGCAGGGGTCTATGGCTACACCTTC,CASSQDLAGVYGYTF
TRBV5-4,once,TRBD2,TRBJ2-2,TGTGCCAGCAGCCCCCGCGGGGGGGCTTCCGGGGAGCTGTTTTTT,CASSPRGGASGELFF